The rows below give T cell receptor beta chains drawn from one sample of a study of T cells in Graves' hyperthyroidism and ophthalmopathy. TCRdb reprocessed the multiplex PCR reads via MiXCR and lists one record per CDR3 protein. This table holds around 300,000 distinct CDR3 sequences, roughly 19% found once. Sequencing was done on a sample of blood. The origin of the receptors is a man aged 45-65 years with Graves' ophthalmopathy. Both conserved end residues are part of each CDR3. The D gene is left open where the match is weak. Clone size appears in some rows only: once, few, many, or a class for an expanded clone.

CDR3nt,CDR3aa,j_gene,len,v_gene,d_gene,abundance
TGTGCCAGCAGAAAAAGACAGGGGGCGGGCACTGAAGCTTTCTTT,CASRKRQGAGTEAFF,TRBJ1-1,15,TRBV12-3/TRBV12-4,TRBD1,few
TGTGCCAGCAGCTCACATACAGATACGCAGTATTTT,CASSSHTDTQYF,TRBJ2-3,12,TRBV7-2,NA,NA
TGTGCCAGCAAGGAGGCGATTAACTATGGCTACACCTTC,CASKEAINYGYTF,TRBJ1-2,13,TRBV6-1,NA,few
TGTGCCAGCAGTTTAGGGGCACTAGCGGGAGATGGAAATACGCAGTATTTT,CASSLGALAGDGNTQYF,TRBJ2-3,17,TRBV28,TRBD2,few
TGCGCCAGCAGCATAGGGACAGGGCGAGAGACCCAGTACTTC,CASSIGTGRETQYF,TRBJ2-5,14,TRBV5-1,TRBD1,few
TGTGCCAGCAGTTACTCGGTCTTAGCGGGAAAAGAGCAGTTCTTC,CASSYSVLAGKEQFF,TRBJ2-1,15,TRBV6-6,TRBD2,few
TGTGCCAGCAGCCGGGACGGCTTCGGCGAGCAGTACTTC,CASSRDGFGEQYF,TRBJ2-7,13,TRBV4-2,NA,many
TGCAGTGCCCTCACTGGAGGCCACACAGATACGCAGTATTTT,CSALTGGHTDTQYF,TRBJ2-3,14,TRBV20-1,NA,NA
TGTGCCAGCAGCTTCGGGACTAGCAGTGAGACCCAGTACTTC,CASSFGTSSETQYF,TRBJ2-5,14,TRBV7-2,TRBD2,NA
TGTGCCAGCAGAGACAGGGGAGGGGGGACCTCTGAAGCTTTCTTT,CASRDRGGGTSEAFF,TRBJ1-1,15,TRBV2,TRBD1,many
TGTGCCAGCAGCCCTCGACTAGCGGGAGCCTTCAATGAGCAGTTCTTC,CASSPRLAGAFNEQFF,TRBJ2-1,16,TRBV7-9,TRBD2,many
TGCAGTGCTAGCCGTCGGGAGGGCCGGGGAGATACGCAGTATTTT,CSASRREGRGDTQYF,TRBJ2-3,15,TRBV20-1,TRBD2,NA
TGCAGTGCTTTTATGATCACAGATACGCAGTATTTT,CSAFMITDTQYF,TRBJ2-3,12,TRBV20-1,NA,many
TGTGCCAGCAGCTTAGAGTGGGATGGAAACACCATATATTTT,CASSLEWDGNTIYF,TRBJ1-3,14,TRBV7-9,NA,few
TGTGCCAGCAGCCGCGGGGGATACAATGAGCAGTTCTTC,CASSRGGYNEQFF,TRBJ2-1,13,TRBV14,TRBD2,many
TGTGCCAGCAGTCTTCTAGCGCGGGAGCAGTACTTC,CASSLLAREQYF,TRBJ2-7,12,TRBV28,NA,few
TGCAGCGCCGACAGGGGCGCGACCGGGGAGCTGTTTTTT,CSADRGATGELFF,TRBJ2-2,13,TRBV29-1,TRBD1,few
TGTGCCAGCGGCGGTAACTATGGCTACACCTTC,CASGGNYGYTF,TRBJ1-2,11,TRBV28,NA,many
TGTGCCAGCCAGGTAACAGGGCCCCTCGTCTCTGGGGCCAACGTCCTGACTTTC,CASQVTGPLVSGANVLTF,TRBJ2-6,18,TRBV2,NA,many
TGTGCCATCAGTGAGTCGGTACTAGCGGGACTCAAAAACATTCAGTACTTC,CAISESVLAGLKNIQYF,TRBJ2-4,17,TRBV10-3,TRBD2,NA
TGTGCCAGCAGTTCTCTAGCCGGGACTCCTCGAGGGCAGTACTTC,CASSSLAGTPRGQYF,TRBJ2-7,15,TRBV28,NA,NA
TGCAGCGTTGGGTTGGGGAGCTCCTACAATGAGCAGTTCTTC,CSVGLGSSYNEQFF,TRBJ2-1,14,TRBV29-1,NA,many
TGTGCCAGCAGTTTACCCACTAGCGACACTGAAGCTTTCTTT,CASSLPTSDTEAFF,TRBJ1-1,14,TRBV28,NA,many
TGTGCCAGCGTCGGGTGGCACTTCTTGGACGAGCAGTACTTC,CASVGWHFLDEQYF,TRBJ2-7,14,TRBV6-1,NA,few